The 2 T cell receptor beta chains below come from one sample, sequenced in a study of identical twins. TCRdb processed the 5' RACE reads anew with MiXCR; each CDR3 protein has one entry. Of hundreds of thousands of distinct CDR3 sequences in the sample, more than 9% were seen once. The sample was also linked to a second study, of yellow fever vaccine responses in identical twins.

Material for sequencing was CD8+ T cells sorted from blood. The source of these receptors is a young woman in good health.

The chain combines TRBV20-1 with TRBJ2-4, with D tentatively TRBD2 (6 bases). The germline V and J ends were trimmed by 3 bases and 1 base, with 13 bases remaining between them. This CDR3 is built from 15 residues. Germline V gene lookup returns CDR1 DFQATT and CDR2 SNEGSKA (reference sequence). This CDR3 reads CSARKHRGAKNIQYF. DNA for the CDR3: TGCAGTGCTAGGAAGCACCGGGGGGCCAAAAACATTCAGTACTTC.

V and J are TRBV5-5 and TRBJ1-5; no clear D. With 7 bases removed from V and 3 bases from J, the gap between germline ends came to 17 bases. The CDR3 loop spans 15 amino acids. Germline V gene lookup returns CDR1 SGHKS and CDR2 YYEKEE (reference sequence). CDR3 region: CASSSSPGLNQPQHF. The CDR3 nucleotides are TGTGCCAGCTCGTCATCCCCGGGTCTCAATCAGCCCCAGCATTTT. Full variable domain (rest looked up from reference TRBV5-5 and TRBJ1-5): DAGVTQSPTHLIKTRGQQVTLRCSPISGHKSVSWYQQVLGQGPQFIFQYYEKEERGRGNFPDRFSARQFPNYSSELNVNALLLGDSALYLCASSSSPGLNQPQHFGDGTRLSIL.